This is a list of T cell receptor beta chains from one sample in a study of T-cell memory formation after mild COVID-19. TCRdb itself ran the 5' RACE reads through MiXCR, one entry per CDR3 protein. The table includes some 250,000 distinct CDR3 sequences, around 17% detected once. Sequences were obtained from PBMCs or a T cell subset sorted from them (not recorded which). The receptors come from a man between 18 and 29 years old who had mild COVID-19 (a few samples of this study predate the infection). Cell type and time point are not known. CDR3s include the opening cysteine and the closing phenylalanine or tryptophan. D genes are given only for firm matches. Only part of the rows carry a size: once, few, many, or a class if the clone is expanded.

.,many,TRBV18,TRBJ2-5,TGTGCCAGCTCCCTACGAGGGGTGGCAAGAGAGACCCAGTACTTC,CASSLRGVARETQYF
.,.,TRBV18,TRBJ2-1,TGTGCCAGCTCACCTTCTACCATTAGGGCCCGGGAGCAGTTCTTC,CASSPSTIRAREQFF
.,.,TRBV6-1,TRBJ2-5,TGTGCCAGCAGTGAATCGGGCGGGTGGGAGACCCAGTACTTC,CASSESGGWETQYF
TRBD2,many,TRBV24-1,TRBJ2-1,TGTGCCACAGAACCCCCGGGGGGCAATGAGCAGTTCTTC,CATEPPGGNEQFF
TRBD1,.,TRBV27,TRBJ1-1,TGTGCCAGCAGTTTATTTGGGACAGGGAACACTGAAGCTTTCTTT,CASSLFGTGNTEAFF
.,few,TRBV5-1,TRBJ1-1,TGCGCCAGCAAAGGGGCCTTGAACACTGAAGCTTTCTTT,CASKGALNTEAFF
TRBD2,few,TRBV9,TRBJ2-3,TGTGCCAGCAGCGTAATAGCGGGGAGCATTGATACGCAGTATTTT,CASSVIAGSIDTQYF
.,few,TRBV7-9,TRBJ1-2,TGTGCCAGCAGCGCGGAGCGTGGCTACACCTTC,CASSAERGYTF
.,few,TRBV15,TRBJ2-1,TGTGCCACCAGCAGAGATCTTGCCCTATACAATGAGCAGTTCTTC,CATSRDLALYNEQFF
TRBD2,few,TRBV7-2,TRBJ2-3,TGTGCCAGCAGCTTAGCGGCTAGCGGGGCCGGAGATACGCAGTATTTT,CASSLAASGAGDTQYF
.,.,TRBV11-2,TRBJ2-3,TGTGCCAGCAGCTTAAGGCTAGCACCGGCAGGTACGCAGTATTTT,CASSLRLAPAGTQYF
.,.,TRBV4-3,TRBJ1-5,TGCGCCAGCAGCCTAGGGAAGGGGGAGCAGCCCCAGCATTTT,CASSLGKGEQPQHF
.,.,TRBV6-5,TRBJ2-3,TGTGCCAGCAGTCCTGACCAGGACACAGATACGCAGTATTTT,CASSPDQDTDTQYF
.,.,TRBV29-1,TRBJ2-7,TGCAGCGCTAGCGTGGTGGTTGGGGAGCAGTACTTC,CSASVVVGEQYF
TRBD2,.,TRBV7-6,TRBJ2-3,TGTGCCAGCAGCTTATCCTCCAGCGGGGGGGCCTCGCAGTATTTT,CASSLSSSGGASQYF
TRBD1,.,TRBV5-1,TRBJ2-7,TGCGCCAGCAGCAACAACAGGGGTAACTACGAGCAGTACTTC,CASSNNRGNYEQYF
.,few,TRBV6-6,TRBJ2-7,TGTGCCAGCAGTCCACTGGACTACGAGCAGTACTTC,CASSPLDYEQYF
.,.,TRBV7-9,TRBJ2-5,TGTGCCAGCAGCAACGACTGGGTTTTGTACTTC,CASSNDWVLYF
TRBD1,.,TRBV4-3,TRBJ2-2,TGCGCCAGCAGCCAAGAGGCCCGAGGACAGGGGACCGGGGAGCTGTTTTTT,CASSQEARGQGTGELFF